This TCR beta chain comes out of a study of cytomegalovirus exposure and HLA in healthy donors. Regarding the study as a whole: Reported results showed that the classifier diagnosed cytomegalovirus status with high specificity and sensitivity. In vitro testing confirmed a few CMV-associated chains as specific for CMV antigens. Most observed TCR sequences were rare, whereas some public TCRs were detected in many donors. A later analysis found first-cohort TCR clusters tended to co-occur in the approximately 110 validation repertoires.

Assay: immunoSEQ multiplex PCR; the TCRdb copy retains only in-frame clones and omits some. The table records around 160,000 clones, about 90% of them present only once. As regards this clone: Its target is not known.

This TCR came from a woman younger than 30 in good health and CMV-seropositive. Sequencing input: PBMCs.

CDR3 nucleotides: TGTGCCAGCAGTCCCGGACAGGACATTAGCTCCTACGAGCAGTACTTC. It codes for CASSPGQDISSYEQYF. The chain joins TRBV28 to TRBJ2-7; 7 nucleotides align to TRBD1. Germline CDR1 MDHEN, CDR2 SYDVKM. This CDR3 is built from 16 residues. The J segment lost 0 bases and the V segment lost 5 bases, leaving 10 bases of the junction unmatched.